Detailed here is one T cell receptor beta chain. This record comes from a study of blood T cell repertoires in COVID-19. For the study at large: Collection of acute and convalescent COVID-19 samples took place in the United States, Italy and Spain. PBMCs, B-cell-depleted T cells, or T cells were the source of the cDNA or gDNA that made up the material.

In the source study's methods: Estimates of nucleated cell counts were drawn from the amplification of reference gene primers. Sequencing was performed with immunoSEQ multiplex PCR; in TCRdb, only in-frame clones are kept and a portion is missing. The V and J calls and clone size come from that table; D and trimming were worked out from the DNA. The sample contains approximately 320,000 clones, 70% to 90% of which appear only once. V dropped 3 bases and J dropped 0 bases, with 15 bases sitting between them. Germline V CDR1 and CDR2: KGHSH, LQKENI. The CDR3 sequence is 17 residues long. The sequencing input was peripheral blood. This chain uses TRBV18 with TRBJ1-3; weak D call: TRBD1 (6 bases). This receptor was taken from a human donor in a cohort sampled during active COVID-19. The CDR3, as DNA: TGTGCCAGCTCACCTACCGGGACACCGAGCTCTGGAAACACCATATATTTT. Translation gives CASSPTGTPSSGNTIYF.